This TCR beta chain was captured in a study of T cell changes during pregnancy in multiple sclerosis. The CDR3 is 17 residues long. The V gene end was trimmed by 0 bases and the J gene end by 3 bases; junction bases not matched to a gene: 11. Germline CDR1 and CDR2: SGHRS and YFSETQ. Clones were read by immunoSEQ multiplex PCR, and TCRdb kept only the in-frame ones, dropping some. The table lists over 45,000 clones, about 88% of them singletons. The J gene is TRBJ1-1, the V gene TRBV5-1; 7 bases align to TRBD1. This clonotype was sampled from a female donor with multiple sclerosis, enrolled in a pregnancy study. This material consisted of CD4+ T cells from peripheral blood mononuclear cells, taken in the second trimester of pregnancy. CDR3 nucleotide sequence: TGCGCCAGCAGCTTGGGACAGGGTGGCATCGGGTACACTGAAGCTTTCTTT. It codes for CASSLGQGGIGYTEAFF.